This record covers a single T cell receptor (beta chain). TCRdb re-analysed the 5' RACE reads in MiXCR, keeping a single row per CDR3 protein. In the table there are approximately 350,000 distinct CDR3 sequences, approximately 29% of which are singletons. The data originate from a study of T-cell memory formation after mild COVID-19. This CDR3 is 12 amino acids long. Germline-derived CDR1 and CDR2 are SNHLY and FYNNEI. V gave up 10 bases and J gave up 5 bases; unmatched junction bases: 6. Material for sequencing was PBMCs or a T cell subset sorted from them (not recorded which). This TCR was recovered from an adult woman who had mild COVID-19 (a few samples of this study predate the infection). Cell type and time point are not known. V and J are TRBV2 and TRBJ2-7, with TRBD2 matching over 9 bases. CDR3 region: CAIAGEYNEQYF. CDR3 sequence (DNA): TGTGCCATAGCGGGAGAGTACAACGAGCAGTACTTC. The full variable domain, with the rest looked up from reference TRBV2 and TRBJ2-7, is EPEVTQTPSHQVTQMGQEVILRCVPISNHLYFYWYRQILGQKVEFLVSFYNNEISEKSEIFDDQFSVERPDGSNFTLKIRSTKLEDSAMYFCAIAGEYNEQYFGPGTRLTVT.